The 25 T cell receptor beta chains in this list originate from one sample, sequenced in a study of blood T cells in healthy people across ages. A second PCR, run for about 7 to 11 cycles, used a sample-barcoded 5' primer plus a J-beta primer mix. TCRdb analysed the 5' RACE reads with MiXCR anew, one entry per CDR3 protein. This sample carries more than 500,000 distinct CDR3 sequences, 27% of them seen once, and the ten largest clones take around 18%. What was sequenced was blood. These receptors originate from a woman in her sixties or seventies in good health.

The chain uses TRBV20-1 and TRBJ2-3, with 15 bases that match TRBD2. Germline CDR1 reads DFQATT; CDR2 reads SNEGSKA (reference sequence). V lost 2 bases and J lost 2; bases outside the gene matches: 8. This CDR3 is 18 amino acids long. In DNA, the CDR3 is TGCAGTGCTAGATGGGGACTAGCGGGAGGAAGTGTCACAGATACGCAGTATTTT. The encoded protein is CSARWGLAGGSVTDTQYF.

About this clonotype: One junction end disagrees with the germline gene, perhaps due to a read error. In nucleotides, the CDR3 is TGTGCCAGCAGTTTAGAAAACACAGATACGCAGTATTTT. Its protein product is CASSLENTDTQYF. The V call is TRBV11-2, the J call TRBJ2-3; no definite D call. The CDR3 consists of 13 residues. Germline CDR1 and CDR2: SGHAT and FQNNGV.

The J gene is TRBJ1-5, the V gene TRBV6-2 or TRBV6-3; TRBD1 matches at 7 bases. This CDR3 has 14 residues. CDR1 MNHEY and CDR2 SVGEGT come from the germline V gene. The trim removed 5 bases at V and 7 bases at J, leaving 8 bases unmatched. Here the CDR3 reads CASSKTGSRQPQHF. In DNA, the CDR3 is TGTGCCAGCAGTAAGACAGGGTCTCGCCAGCCCCAGCATTTT.

Only a few counts were recorded for this clonotype. CDR3 in amino acids: CASSQAGGAMNTEAFF. CDR3 sequence (DNA): TGTGCCAGCAGCCAAGCAGGGGGGGCTATGAACACTGAAGCTTTCTTT. The chain couples TRBV7-8 to TRBJ1-1, with 7 nucleotides matching TRBD1. Germline V gene lookup returns CDR1 SGHVS and CDR2 FQNEAQ. CDR3 size: 16 residues. V dropped 5 bases and J dropped 0; count of bases not matched to a gene: 9.

About this clonotype: A much larger clone differs from this one at a single base, so this may be a read error. This chain joins TRBV18 and TRBJ2-5; 9 bases align to TRBD1. The J call could be wrong; TRBJ2-7 is a better fit for the DNA end. Germline V gene data show CDR1 as KGHSH and CDR2 as LQKENI. The CDR3 spans 16 residues. In DNA, the CDR3 is TGTGCCAGCTCACCTCAACCGGGACAGGGTATGGACGAGCAGTACTTC. This codes for CASSPQPGQGMDEQYF.

This clonotype has a handful of counts. The chain carries TRBV20-1 and TRBJ2-7; the D is unclear. The CDR3 loop spans 13 amino acids. Germline CDR1 reads DFQATT; CDR2 reads SNEGSKA (reference sequence). V lost 2 bases and J lost 3, with 11 bases in between. This CDR3 is CSARSKTGYEQYF. CDR3 coding DNA: TGCAGTGCTAGATCGAAGACCGGCTACGAGCAGTACTTC.

The CDR3 protein is CASSLGLSSSGNTIYF. CDR3 nucleotides: TGCGCCAGCAGCTTGGGATTGTCAAGCTCTGGAAACACCATATATTTT. The chain employs TRBV5-1 and TRBJ1-3; D not certain. V lost 0 bases and J lost 0, with 10 bases in between. Germline CDR1 is SGHRS and CDR2 is YFSETQ. The CDR3 has 16 residues.

This clonotype was observed a few times. In DNA, the CDR3 is TGTGCCAGCACCCAGGGAAATCAGCCCCAGCATTTT. Residues: CASTQGNQPQHF. The chain links TRBV12-3 or TRBV12-4 to TRBJ1-5, with D possibly being TRBD1 (5 bases). This CDR3 region has 12 residues. Between the trimmed V and J ends, which lost 7 bases and 4 bases, there was a span of 8 bases.

Note on this clonotype: Compared with germline, one end of the junction differs, possibly owing to a read error. J is TRBJ2-2 and V is TRBV18; D is unresolved. The CDR3 extends over 16 amino acids. The germline gives CDR1 KGHSH, CDR2 LQKENI. The CDR3 region is CACSPPRYRPTGELFF. The CDR3 DNA follows: TGTGCCTGCTCACCACCTAGATACAGACCCACCGGGGAGCTGTTTTTT. The whole variable domain, filled in from reference TRBV18 and TRBJ2-2, reads NAGVMQNPRHLVRRRGQEARLRCSPMKGHSHVYWYRQLPEEGLKFMVYLQKENIIDESGMPKERFSAEFPKEGPSILRIQQVVRGDSAAYFCACSPPRYRPTGELFFGEGSRLTVL.

In its sample, this clonotype was seen many times. The chain combines TRBV4-3 with TRBJ1-4; TRBD1 matches 9 bases. V dropped 3 bases and J dropped 6; count of bases not matched to a gene: 8. The CDR3 is made up of 16 amino acids. CDR1 LGHNA and CDR2 YSLEER come from the germline V gene. CDR3 region: CASSHQMDRGDEKLFF. The DNA for the CDR3 is TGCGCCAGCAGCCACCAAATGGACAGGGGAGATGAAAAACTGTTTTTT.

About this clonotype: A junction end diverges from the germline sequence, so it may reflect a read error. The rearrangement links TRBV20-1 to TRBJ1-1, with D maybe TRBD1 (5 bases). CDR1 and CDR2 (germline): DFQATT, SNEGSKA (reference sequence). This CDR3 region has 14 residues. In nucleotides, the CDR3 is TGCAGTGCCCCGGGACGGCACCTGAACACTGGAGCTTTCTTT. Its protein product is CSAPGRHLNTGAFF.

This clonotype appeared once. V usage is TRBV29-1 and J usage is TRBJ2-7; D gene ambiguous. The CDR3 covers 14 residues. Trimming stripped 2 bases from V and 5 bases from J, with 16 bases between. Germline-derived CDR1 and CDR2 are SQVTM and ANQGSEA. CDR3 sequence reads: CSVERAGHLNEQYF. DNA of the CDR3: TGCAGCGTTGAAAGGGCAGGTCATCTTAACGAGCAGTACTTC.

This clonotype was observed a handful of times. This chain links TRBV5-1 with TRBJ2-5; perhaps TRBD2 as D (7 bases). V was shortened by 5 bases and J by 3 bases, with 14 bases between the two germline ends. The germline V gene encodes CDR1 SGHRS and CDR2 YFSETQ. The CDR3 sequence is 14 residues long. DNA of the CDR3: TGCGCCAGCAGTACTGAAGGGGGGGAAGAGACCCAGTACTTC. Its translation: CASSTEGGEETQYF.

On this clonotype itself: The CDR3 does not close with the conserved phenylalanine or tryptophan, likely indicating a read error. The rearrangement joins TRBV3-1 to TRBJ2-1, with TRBD2 matching 7 bases. J gave up 5 bases and V 8 bases, and 6 bases lay outside the gene matches. CDR3 length: 13 amino acids. Germline V gives CDR1 LGHDT, CDR2 YNNKEL (reference sequence). The CDR3 loop is CASGAGVNNEQFL. The CDR3 DNA follows: TGTGCCAGCGGGGCGGGGGTTAACAATGAGCAGTTCCTC.

The chain joins TRBV4-1 to TRBJ1-5; D remains ambiguous. Trimming left V 3 bases short and J 0 bases short, with 15 bases between. The CDR3 has 17 amino acids. Germline V gene sequence: CDR1 MGHRA, CDR2 YSYEKL. The CDR3 protein is CASSQAAGGLSNQPQHF. The CDR3 region has the DNA TGCGCCAGCAGCCAGGCCGCAGGCGGACTTAGCAATCAGCCCCAGCATTTT.

V is TRBV3-1 and J is TRBJ1-6; no reliable D call. In germline, CDR1 is LGHDT, CDR2 YNNKEL (reference sequence). The V and J ends lost 1 base and 8 bases respectively, with 6 bases between them. This CDR3 contains 13 residues. CDR3 protein: CASSQARYSPLHF. CDR3 DNA: TGTGCCAGCAGCCAAGCGAGATATTCACCCCTCCACTTT.

V and J are TRBV7-9 and TRBJ1-1, with 10 bases matching TRBD1. There are 15 residues in the CDR3. The J segment lost 4 bases and the V segment lost 5 bases, leaving 7 bases of the junction unmatched. Germline CDR1 and CDR2: SEHNR and FQNEAQ (reference sequence). In DNA, the CDR3 is TGTGCCAGCAGCCCGTGGACAGGGGGTATCACTGAAGCTTTCTTT. Translation gives CASSPWTGGITEAFF.

This chain links TRBV7-3 with TRBJ2-3, with 8 bases fitting TRBD2. The ends lost 2 bases at V and 2 bases at J; junction bases unmatched: 6. CDR3 size: 16 residues. CDR1 is SGHTA and CDR2 is FQGTGA in the germline V gene. This chain's CDR3 is CASSLYAGGFTDTQYF. The CDR3 DNA reads as TGTGCCAGCAGCTTATACGCGGGGGGTTTCACAGATACGCAGTATTTT. The full variable domain, with the rest looked up from reference TRBV7-3 and TRBJ2-3, is GAGVSQTPSNKVTEKGKYVELRCDPISGHTALYWYRQSLGQGPEFLIYFQGTGAADDSGLPNDRFFAVRPEGSVSTLKIQRTERGDSAVYLCASSLYAGGFTDTQYFGPGTRLTVL.

This clonotype was picked up many times. The chain couples TRBV7-2 to TRBJ2-5; tentatively, D is TRBD1 or TRBD2 (5 bases each). The DNA end lines up better with TRBJ2-7; the J call may be wrong. The CDR3 is made up of 12 amino acids. The V gene's germline CDR1 is SGHTA and CDR2 FQGNSA. The chain's CDR3 is CASSLAGVEQYF. CDR3 in DNA: TGTGCCAGCAGCTTAGCGGGGGTCGAGCAGTACTTC.

This clonotype was seen only a few times. A much larger clonotype is one base distant, so this may be a read error. The J gene is TRBJ2-6, the V gene TRBV29-1; 7 bases fit TRBD2. This CDR3 region has 14 residues. With 4 bases clipped from V and 4 bases from J, the junction kept 4 bases outside the gene matches. Germline CDR1 is SQVTM and CDR2 is ANQGSEA. The CDR3 sequence: CSVVGGNGANVLTF. The CDR3 coding sequence is TGCAGCGTTGTCGGGGGGAACGGGGCCAACGTCCTGACTTTC.

This chain joins TRBV27 and TRBJ1-5, with D possibly TRBD1 on 6 matching bases. V dropped 6 bases and J dropped 5 bases, with 14 bases sitting between them. Germline CDR1 MNHEY, CDR2 SMNVEV (reference sequence). The length of the CDR3 is 14 residues. Written as DNA, the CDR3 is TGTGCCAGCAGGACCCGGACAGCCGATCAGCCCCAGCATTTT. Amino acids: CASRTRTADQPQHF.

The rearrangement joins TRBV11-2 to TRBJ2-1, with D possibly TRBD1 on 5 matching bases. The end of the DNA fits TRBJ2-7 better, so the J call may be wrong. This CDR3 contains 14 residues. Germline V gene data show CDR1 as SGHAT and CDR2 as FQNNGV. The CDR3 is CASSLSRGSYEQYF. The DNA for the CDR3 is TGTGCCAGCAGCTTAAGTAGGGGCTCCTACGAGCAGTACTTC.

This clonotype was counted between two and nine times. This chain links TRBV11-2 with TRBJ2-5; the D gene could be TRBD1 or TRBD2 (6 bases each). The J call is doubtful: the DNA matches TRBJ2-7 better. Germline values: CDR1 SGHAT, CDR2 FQNNGV. CDR3 size: 15 residues. The CDR3 sequence: CASSPTTGGRYEQYF. The CDR3, as DNA: TGTGCCAGCAGTCCGACCACCGGGGGCCGCTACGAGCAGTACTTC.

The V call is TRBV10-3, the J call TRBJ1-6; D is ambiguous. Germline CDR1 reads ENHRY; CDR2 reads SYGVKD. The CDR3 is 14 amino acids. Between the trimmed V and J ends, which lost 10 bases and 7 bases, there was a span of 17 bases. CDR3 protein: CASRGRGQNSPLHF. CDR3 nucleotide sequence: TGTGCCAGCCGAGGAAGAGGGCAGAATTCACCCCTCCACTTT.

The rearrangement joins TRBV6-1 to TRBJ1-2; unclear D gene. V lost 2 bases, J lost 4 bases, and 8 bases lay in between. CDR1 and CDR2 from the germline V gene are MNHNS and SASEGT. The length of the CDR3 is 13 residues. This CDR3 reads CASSERGGYGYTF. CDR3 sequence (DNA): TGTGCCAGCAGTGAAAGAGGAGGCTATGGCTACACCTTC.